The 21 T cell receptor beta chains listed next were all sequenced from one sample in a study of blood T cell repertoires in COVID-19. The assay was immunoSEQ multiplex PCR, and TCRdb's table has in-frame clones only and misses some. Of about 93,000 clones in the sample, approximately 86% were seen once. Sequenced material: peripheral blood. These receptors all stem from a woman older than 75 with acute or convalescent COVID-19.

This chain uses TRBV6-6 with TRBJ1-3; D might be TRBD1 (6 bases). The germline V gene has CDR1 MNHNY and CDR2 SVGAGI (reference sequence). CDR3 length: 14 amino acids. The V end lost 6 bases, the J end lost 4 bases, and 13 bases lay between the germline ends. This chain's CDR3 is CASRPPGQGNTIYF. DNA of the CDR3: TGTGCCAGCAGACCACCGGGACAAGGAAACACCATATATTTT.

On this clone itself: Other DNA sequences within the sample encode an identical CDR3. The chain combines TRBV7-3 with TRBJ2-3; no clear D gene. V lost 5 bases to trimming and J lost 4 bases, with 7 bases between them. The CDR3 runs to 12 residues. Germline CDR1 is SGHTA and CDR2 is FQGTGA. CDR3 sequence: CASSLGPDTQYF. The CDR3 coding sequence is TGTGCCAGCAGCCTGGGCCCAGATACGCAGTATTTT.

This clone was recorded only once. The V gene is TRBV7-3, the J gene TRBJ2-1; 7 bases agree with TRBD1. The CDR3 spans 15 residues. Germline values: CDR1 SGHTA, CDR2 FQGTGA. The J segment lost 8 bases and the V segment lost 5 bases, leaving 12 bases of the junction unmatched. In nucleotides, the CDR3 is TGTGCCAGCAGCCCTCAGACAGGGACGGCCCATGAGCAGTTCTTC. Its protein product is CASSPQTGTAHEQFF.

The gene calls are TRBV28 and TRBJ2-6; D perhaps matches TRBD1 (6 bases). Germline CDR1 is MDHEN and CDR2 is SYDVKM. The CDR3 covers 15 residues. The V and J ends lost 6 bases and 2 bases respectively, with 11 bases between them. The CDR3 here is CASRYRVPGANVLTF. The CDR3 bases are TGTGCCAGCAGGTACAGGGTGCCTGGGGCCAACGTCCTGACTTTC.

The chain carries TRBV10-3 and TRBJ2-1, with a tentative D call TRBD2 (5 bases). The CDR3 covers 15 residues. V was cut by 2 bases and J by 4 bases, with 12 bases left in between. Per germline, CDR1 ENHRY and CDR2 SYGVKD. CDR3 coding DNA: TGTGCCATCAGTGAGGGAGGAAGAAATTACAATGAGCAGTTCTTC. This sequence encodes CAISEGGRNYNEQFF.

This clone was detected once. The chain has TRBV4-1 and TRBJ1-6; TRBD1 matches 9 bases. Per the germline V gene, CDR1 is MGHRA and CDR2 is YSYEKL. J lost 0 bases, V lost 2 bases, and 8 bases had no gene match. The CDR3 is 19 residues long. The CDR3 nucleotides read TGCGCCAGCAGCCAAATCTGGACAGGGGTGAGCTCCTATAATTCACCCCTCCACTTT. It is translated as CASSQIWTGVSSYNSPLHF.

The V gene is TRBV5-8, the J gene TRBJ1-5, with 8 positions matching TRBD1. This CDR3 has 14 residues. Per the germline V gene, CDR1 is SGHTS and CDR2 is YDEGEE. With 1 base clipped from V and 7 bases from J, the junction kept 4 bases outside the gene matches. CDR3 loop: CASSLNRGDQPQHF. Written as DNA, the CDR3 is TGTGCCAGCAGCTTGAACAGGGGGGACCAGCCCCAGCATTTT.

V usage is TRBV4-2 and J usage is TRBJ1-4; D is undetermined. V was cut by 4 bases and J by 1 base, with 10 bases left in between. The germline V gene encodes CDR1 LGHNA and CDR2 YNFKEQ. The CDR3 runs 15 residues. CDR3 in amino acids: CASSRYGETNEKLFF. The CDR3 DNA is TGTGCCAGCAGCCGGTACGGGGAAACTAATGAAAAACTGTTTTTT.

The chain has TRBV5-6 and TRBJ2-7, with TRBD1 identical over 8 bases. CDR1 SGHDT and CDR2 YYEEEE come from the germline V gene. This CDR3 comprises 16 residues. V shed 4 bases and J 3 bases; nucleotides not matched to a gene: 12. The CDR3 region is CASSGTGDRSFYEQYF. DNA for the CDR3: TGTGCCAGCAGCGGTACAGGGGACAGGTCCTTCTACGAGCAGTACTTC.

The chain recombines TRBV10-3 with TRBJ1-2; D is perhaps TRBD1 (6 bases). The germline V and J ends were trimmed by 6 bases and 0 bases, with 11 bases remaining between them. In germline, CDR1 is ENHRY, CDR2 SYGVKD. The CDR3 covers 14 residues. The CDR3 is CAIRTGTTNYGYTF. In nucleotides, the CDR3 is TGTGCCATCAGGACCGGGACAACTAACTATGGCTACACCTTC.

This chain uses TRBV5-4 with TRBJ2-7; perhaps TRBD1 as D (5 bases). The V gene lost 2 bases and the J gene lost 4 bases, with 10 bases spanning the gap. Germline values: CDR1 SGHNT, CDR2 YYREEE (reference sequence). CDR3 length equals 13 residues. CDR3 in DNA: TGTGCCAGCAGCTTAGAAACAGGTTACGAGCAGTACTTC. Translated: CASSLETGYEQYF.

The genes are TRBV10-1 and TRBJ1-2; TRBD1 agrees at 10 bases. This CDR3 has 16 residues. V was pared by 0 bases and J by 7 bases, with 8 bases of the junction left unmatched. Germline CDR1 reads WNHNN; CDR2 reads SYGVQD (reference sequence). CDR3 nucleotides: TGCGCCAGCAGTGAGTCGGGGGACAGGGGTAAGGTTGGCTACACCTTC. The encoded protein is CASSESGDRGKVGYTF.

This clone came up a few times. The chain links TRBV6-5 to TRBJ2-1; 7 bases map to TRBD2. Per germline, CDR1 MNHEY and CDR2 SVGAGI. The CDR3 is 15 amino acids. Trimming took 0 bases from V and 3 from J; bases not matched to a gene: 2. The CDR3 sequence is CASSYSGGGYNEQFF. CDR3 in DNA: TGTGCCAGCAGTTACTCGGGGGGGGGCTACAATGAGCAGTTCTTC.

The genes are TRBV6-6 and TRBJ1-1; D is possibly TRBD1 (6 bases). CDR1 is MNHNY and CDR2 is SVGAGI in the germline V gene (reference sequence). Trimming stripped 0 bases from V and 6 bases from J, with 14 bases between. The CDR3 is 15 amino acids. Here the CDR3 DNA reads TGTGCCAGCAGTTACTCCTCTACAGGGAATTCTGAAGCTTTCTTT. Protein: CASSYSSTGNSEAFF.

This rearrangement joins TRBV24-1 to TRBJ2-5; 8 bases match TRBD1. CDR1 KGHDR and CDR2 SFDVKD come from the germline V gene. V trimming: 3 bases; J trimming: 5 bases; junction bases outside the gene matches: 19. The CDR3 is 19 amino acids. CDR3 sequence: CATSDPSGSGRGLGETQYF. CDR3 in DNA: TGTGCCACCAGTGATCCCTCGGGGTCGGGCAGGGGGCTGGGTGAGACCCAGTACTTC.

The rearrangement links TRBV11-2 to TRBJ1-2; tentatively, D is TRBD1 (6 bases). The V gene lost 5 bases and the J gene lost 8 bases, with 24 bases spanning the gap. Germline loops: CDR1 SGHAT, CDR2 FQNNGV. The CDR3 totals 16 residues. CDR3 DNA sequence: TGTGCCAGCAGCACATACAGGGTTGCCGCCCGCTTCGGCTACACCTTC. This sequence encodes CASSTYRVAARFGYTF. Full variable domain (remainder filled in from reference TRBV11-2 and TRBJ1-2): EAGVAQSPRYKIIEKRQSVAFWCNPISGHATLYWYQQILGQGPKLLIQFQNNGVVDDSQLPKDRFSAERLKGVDSTLKIQPAKLEDSAVYLCASSTYRVAARFGYTFGSGTRLTVV.

This rearrangement joins TRBV28 to TRBJ2-5; D is possibly TRBD1 (5 bases). The germline V gene encodes CDR1 MDHEN and CDR2 SYDVKM. The V end was cut by 5 bases, the J end by 2 bases, with 9 bases between. This CDR3 contains 13 residues. DNA for the CDR3: TGTGCCAGCAGTGGACACGTACAAGAGACCCAGTACTTC. Translation: CASSGHVQETQYF.

The rearrangement links TRBV19 to TRBJ1-5; TRBD1 is a possible D gene (6 bases). Deletions cut 4 bases from V and 3 bases from J, with 13 bases between. The CDR3 length is 15 residues. CDR1 and CDR2 (germline): LNHDA, SQIVND (reference sequence). This CDR3 reads CASSNLDRFNQPQHF. Written as DNA, the CDR3 is TGTGCCAGTAGTAACTTGGACAGATTCAATCAGCCCCAGCATTTT. Full variable domain (missing parts from reference TRBV19 and TRBJ1-5): DGGITQSPKYLFRKEGQNVTLSCEQNLNHDAMYWYRQDPGQGLRLIYYSQIVNDFQKGDIAEGYSVSREKKESFPLTVTSAQKNPTAFYLCASSNLDRFNQPQHFGDGTRLSIL.

There are a few counts of this clone. The V call is TRBV3-1 (or the pseudogene TRBV3-2), the J call TRBJ1-3; 9 bases line up with TRBD1. The CDR3 is 13 residues long. The germline V gene has CDR1 LGHDT and CDR2 YNNKEL (reference sequence). With V trimmed by 4 bases and J by 8 bases, 3 bases remained unmatched. CDR3: CASSRDRGYTIYF. CDR3 nucleotides: TGTGCCAGCAGCCGAGACAGGGGGTACACCATATATTTT.

The chain is built from TRBV6-5 and TRBJ1-2, with D perhaps TRBD1 (5 bases). Germline assignment: CDR1 MNHEY and CDR2 SVGAGI. V lost 5 bases and J lost 7, with 8 bases in between. CDR3 length: 11 amino acids. The CDR3 DNA sequence: TGTGCCAGCAGTAGGGGAATTGGCTACACCTTC. Amino acid sequence: CASSRGIGYTF.

The V call is TRBV2, the J call TRBJ2-7; the D gene is possibly TRBD1 (5 bases). Deletions cut 7 bases from V and 5 bases from J, with 12 bases between. The CDR3 totals 12 residues. Germline CDR1 SNHLY, CDR2 FYNNEI. CDR3 DNA sequence: TGTGCCAGCAAGAGTCAGGGTCACGAGCAGTACTTC. It translates to CASKSQGHEQYF.